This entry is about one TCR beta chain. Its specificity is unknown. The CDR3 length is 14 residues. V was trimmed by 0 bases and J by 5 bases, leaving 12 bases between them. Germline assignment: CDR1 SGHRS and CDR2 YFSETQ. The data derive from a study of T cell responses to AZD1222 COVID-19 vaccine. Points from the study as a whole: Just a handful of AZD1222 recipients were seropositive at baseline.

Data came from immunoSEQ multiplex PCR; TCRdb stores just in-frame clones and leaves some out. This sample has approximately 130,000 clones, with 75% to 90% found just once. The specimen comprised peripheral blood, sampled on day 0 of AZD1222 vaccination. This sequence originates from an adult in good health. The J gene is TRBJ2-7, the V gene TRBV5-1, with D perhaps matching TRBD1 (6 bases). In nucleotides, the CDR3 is TGCGCCAGCAGCTTGGCTACAGGGCTGGACGAGCAGTACTTC. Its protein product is CASSLATGLDEQYF.